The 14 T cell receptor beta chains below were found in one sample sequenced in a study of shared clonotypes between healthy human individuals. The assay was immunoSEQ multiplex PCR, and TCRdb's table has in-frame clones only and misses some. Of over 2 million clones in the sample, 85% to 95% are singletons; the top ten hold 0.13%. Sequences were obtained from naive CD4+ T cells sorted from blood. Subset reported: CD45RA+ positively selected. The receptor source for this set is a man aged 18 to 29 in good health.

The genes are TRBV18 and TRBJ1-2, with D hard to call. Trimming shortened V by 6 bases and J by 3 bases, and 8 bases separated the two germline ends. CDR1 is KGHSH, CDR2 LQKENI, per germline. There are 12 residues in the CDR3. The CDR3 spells CASSSTDYGYTF. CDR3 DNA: TGTGCCAGCTCGTCCACAGACTATGGCTACACCTTC.

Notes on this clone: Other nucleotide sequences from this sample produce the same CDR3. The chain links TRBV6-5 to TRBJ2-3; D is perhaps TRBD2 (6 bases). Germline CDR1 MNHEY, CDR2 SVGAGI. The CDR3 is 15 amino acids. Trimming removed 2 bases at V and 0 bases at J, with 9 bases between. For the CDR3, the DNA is TGTGCCAGCAGTTACGTGGGGGGAAGCACAGATACGCAGTATTTT. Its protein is CASSYVGGSTDTQYF.

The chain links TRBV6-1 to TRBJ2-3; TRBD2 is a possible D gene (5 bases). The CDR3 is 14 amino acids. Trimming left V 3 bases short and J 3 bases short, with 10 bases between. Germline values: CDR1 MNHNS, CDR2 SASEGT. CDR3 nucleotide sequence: TGTGCCAGCAGTGAGGGAGCTGGAACAGATACGCAGTATTTT. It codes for CASSEGAGTDTQYF.

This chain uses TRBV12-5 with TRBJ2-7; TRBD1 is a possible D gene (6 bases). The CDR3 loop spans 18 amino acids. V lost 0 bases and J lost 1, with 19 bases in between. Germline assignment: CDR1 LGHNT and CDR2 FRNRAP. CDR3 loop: CASGLVWTPQGISYEQYF. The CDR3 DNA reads TGTGCTAGTGGTTTGGTATGGACCCCCCAGGGGATTTCCTACGAGCAGTACTTC.

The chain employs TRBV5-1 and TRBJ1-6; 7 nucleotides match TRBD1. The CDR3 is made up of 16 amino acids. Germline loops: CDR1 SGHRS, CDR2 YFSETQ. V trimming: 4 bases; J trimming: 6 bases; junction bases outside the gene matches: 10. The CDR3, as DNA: TGCGCCAGCAGCCCCCGGGAGGGGGCTAGTAATTCACCCCTCCACTTT. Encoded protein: CASSPREGASNSPLHF.

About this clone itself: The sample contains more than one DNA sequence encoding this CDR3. CDR3 bases: TGTGCCAGCAGTTTGACTAGCGGGGACTACGAGCAGTACTTC. Translating gives CASSLTSGDYEQYF. The V call is TRBV28, the J call TRBJ2-7; 11 bases are a match to TRBD2. The CDR3 consists of 14 residues. Germline V lookup: CDR1 MDHEN, CDR2 SYDVKM. V was clipped by 3 bases and J by 3 bases; unmatched bases: 1.

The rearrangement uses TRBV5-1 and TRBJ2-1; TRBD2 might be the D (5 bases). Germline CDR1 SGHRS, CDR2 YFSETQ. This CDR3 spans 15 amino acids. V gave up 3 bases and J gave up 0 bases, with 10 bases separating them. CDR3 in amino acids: CASSSQLGSYNEQFF. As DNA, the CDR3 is TGCGCCAGCAGCTCACAACTAGGCTCCTACAATGAGCAGTTCTTC.

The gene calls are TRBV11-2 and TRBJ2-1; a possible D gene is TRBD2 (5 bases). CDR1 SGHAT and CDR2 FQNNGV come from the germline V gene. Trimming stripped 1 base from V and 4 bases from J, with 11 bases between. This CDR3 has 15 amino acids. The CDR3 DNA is TGTGCCAGCAGCTTAGTAGGGAGAGTGTACAATGAGCAGTTCTTC. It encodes CASSLVGRVYNEQFF.

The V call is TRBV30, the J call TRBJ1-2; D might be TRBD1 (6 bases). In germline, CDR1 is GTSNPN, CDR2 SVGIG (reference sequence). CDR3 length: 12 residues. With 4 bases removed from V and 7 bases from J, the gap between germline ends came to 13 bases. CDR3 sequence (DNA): TGTGCCTGGATAGGAAAGGGGGGTGGCTACACCTTC. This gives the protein CAWIGKGGGYTF.

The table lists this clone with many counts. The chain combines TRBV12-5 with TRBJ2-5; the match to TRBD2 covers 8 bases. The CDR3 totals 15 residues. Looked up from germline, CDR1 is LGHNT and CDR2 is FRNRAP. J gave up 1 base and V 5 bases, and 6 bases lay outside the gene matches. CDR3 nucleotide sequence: TGTGCTAGTGGTACACTTACTAGCGGCCAAGAGACCCAGTACTTC. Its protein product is CASGTLTSGQETQYF.

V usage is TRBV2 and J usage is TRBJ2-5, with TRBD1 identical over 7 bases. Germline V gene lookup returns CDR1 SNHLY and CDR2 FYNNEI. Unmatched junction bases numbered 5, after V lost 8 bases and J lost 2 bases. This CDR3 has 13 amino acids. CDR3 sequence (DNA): TGTGCCAGCTCACAGGGGATTCAAGAGACCCAGTACTTC. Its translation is CASSQGIQETQYF.

CDR3 amino acids: CASSLDRGSEAFF. CDR3 sequence (DNA): TGTGCCAGCAGTTTGGACAGGGGCTCTGAAGCTTTCTTT. The chain links TRBV11-3 to TRBJ1-1; TRBD1 matches at 9 bases. Germline V gene sequence: CDR1 SGHNT, CDR2 YENEEA. J gave up 6 bases and V 6 bases, and 5 bases lay outside the gene matches. The CDR3 totals 13 residues.

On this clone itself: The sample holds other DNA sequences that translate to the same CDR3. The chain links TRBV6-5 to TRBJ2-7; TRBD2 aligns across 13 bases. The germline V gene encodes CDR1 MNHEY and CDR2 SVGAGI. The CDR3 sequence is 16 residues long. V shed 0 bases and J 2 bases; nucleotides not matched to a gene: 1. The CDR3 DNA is TGTGCCAGCAGTTACTCTGGGACTAGCGGGACCTACGAGCAGTACTTC. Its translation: CASSYSGTSGTYEQYF.

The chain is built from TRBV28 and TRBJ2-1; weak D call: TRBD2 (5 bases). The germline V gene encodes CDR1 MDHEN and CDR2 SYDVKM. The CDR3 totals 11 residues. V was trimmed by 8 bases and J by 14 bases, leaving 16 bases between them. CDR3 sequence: CASREPGYEFF. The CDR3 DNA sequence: TGTGCCAGCCGCGAACCGGGGTACGAGTTCTTC.